The clone carrying this TCR beta chain came up many times. The antigen remains undetermined. V shed 1 base and J 0 bases; nucleotides not matched to a gene: 13. Germline CDR1 and CDR2: DFQATT and SNEGSKA (reference sequence). The CDR3 spans 19 residues. This specimen belongs to a study of human T cells and chemical hapten exposure. Findings of the study overall: Controls had significantly fewer large CDR3 similarity clusters than were formed by expanded TCRs.

Time point: patch test 1, 2 weeks after DPC sensitization. Treatment here: therapeutic diphenylcyclopropenone sensitization with weekly scalp DPC. In TCRdb, the RACE reads were re-called with MiXCR into one record per CDR3 protein. The sample holds more than 150,000 distinct CDR3 sequences; about 14% are singletons and the top ten take about 1.7%. The chain is built from TRBV20-1 and TRBJ2-1, with TRBD2 matching 9 bases. This clonotype originated in a woman aged 25 to 39 with alopecia areata. Some clones in this sample may be carry-over from other donors' samples. The material was whole blood, obtained in connection with sensitization to the hapten diphenylcyclopropenone (DPC). This CDR3 is CSARVSLAGQSSSYNEQFF. CDR3 sequence (DNA): TGCAGTGCTAGAGTAAGTCTAGCGGGACAATCTAGCTCCTACAATGAGCAGTTCTTC.